These 7 T cell receptor beta chains were sequenced from one sample in a study of read filtering for tumor transcriptome and immune sequencing. The library was built from roughly 400 ng RNA with molecular barcoded adaptors for alpha/delta and beta/gamma chains. From the reads, TCRdb called clonotypes with MiXCR, one entry per CDR3 protein. In the table there are 100,000 to 150,000 distinct CDR3 sequences, about 13% of which are singletons. The sequenced material came from a population of CD138-negative cells sorted from bone marrow. The receptors shown here come from a donor aged 40 or older with multiple myeloma.

The chain has TRBV19 and TRBJ1-1; 10 bases are a match to TRBD1. V shed 5 bases and J 7 bases; nucleotides not matched to a gene: 10. Germline loops: CDR1 LNHDA, CDR2 SQIVND (reference sequence). The CDR3 covers 15 residues. The CDR3 DNA sequence: TGTGCCAGTAGTCTCTCCGGGACAGGGGCCGGTGAAGCTTTCTTT. It codes for CASSLSGTGAGEAFF.

This clonotype was seen repeatedly, ten times or more. The rearrangement links TRBV20-1 to TRBJ2-1; no definite D call. Trimming cost V 6 bases and J 2 bases, with 5 bases left between them. Per germline, CDR1 DFQATT and CDR2 SNEGSKA (reference sequence). There are 11 residues in the CDR3. This CDR3 is CSAEAYNEQFF. CDR3 in DNA: TGCAGTGCCGAGGCCTACAATGAGCAGTTCTTC.

The J gene is TRBJ1-6, the V gene TRBV7-2; D unresolved. With 2 bases removed from V and 6 bases from J, the gap between germline ends came to 8 bases. In germline, CDR1 is SGHTA, CDR2 FQGNSA. The CDR3 totals 14 residues. CDR3 sequence reads: CASSLTGSNSPLHF. The CDR3, as DNA: TGTGCCAGCAGCTTAACGGGCAGTAATTCACCCCTCCACTTT. The variable domain in full, completed from reference TRBV7-2 and TRBJ1-6, reads GAGVSQSPSNKVTEKGKDVELRCDPISGHTALYWYRQSLGQGLEFLIYFQGNSAPDKSGLPSDRFSAERTGGSVSTLTIQRTQQEDSAVYLCASSLTGSNSPLHFGNGTRLTVT.

The chain combines TRBV4-1 with TRBJ2-7; TRBD1 aligns across 7 bases. The junction had 10 bases not matched to a gene; V was cut back by 5 bases and J by 3 bases. The CDR3 loop spans 15 amino acids. The germline CDR1 and CDR2 sequences are MGHRA and YSYEKL. The CDR3, as DNA: TGCGCCAGCAGCTTGAGCCTGGACAGGATCTACGAGCAGTACTTC. This gives the protein CASSLSLDRIYEQYF.

In its sample, this clonotype was seen a few times. V usage is TRBV19 and J usage is TRBJ2-7, with D tentatively TRBD2 (7 bases). Deletions cut 3 bases from V and 10 bases from J, with 16 bases between. The CDR3 runs to 13 residues. Germline V gene sequence: CDR1 LNHDA, CDR2 SQIVND (reference sequence). The CDR3 protein is CASSMGGTTSQYF. The CDR3 DNA is TGTGCCAGTAGTATGGGGGGGACAACCTCCCAGTACTTC.

This clonotype was seen ten or more times. V is TRBV29-1 and J is TRBJ2-3; 8 bases are a match to TRBD2. V was pared by 6 bases and J by 4 bases, with 6 bases of the junction left unmatched. The CDR3 runs 13 residues. Germline V gene data show CDR1 as SQVTM and CDR2 as ANQGSEA. The CDR3 DNA reads as TGCAGCGTACTCGGAGCGGGAGCAGATACGCAGTATTTT. It is translated as CSVLGAGADTQYF.

The rearrangement uses TRBV3-1 and TRBJ2-5; D may be TRBD1 or TRBD2 (5 bases each). The CDR3 contains 16 residues. The germline V gene encodes CDR1 LGHDT and CDR2 YNNKEL (reference sequence). Trimming left V 5 bases short and J 1 base short, with 17 bases between. CDR3 protein: CASSTPGRPLQETQYF. CDR3 DNA: TGTGCCAGCAGCACCCCGGGACGGCCCCTCCAAGAGACCCAGTACTTC.